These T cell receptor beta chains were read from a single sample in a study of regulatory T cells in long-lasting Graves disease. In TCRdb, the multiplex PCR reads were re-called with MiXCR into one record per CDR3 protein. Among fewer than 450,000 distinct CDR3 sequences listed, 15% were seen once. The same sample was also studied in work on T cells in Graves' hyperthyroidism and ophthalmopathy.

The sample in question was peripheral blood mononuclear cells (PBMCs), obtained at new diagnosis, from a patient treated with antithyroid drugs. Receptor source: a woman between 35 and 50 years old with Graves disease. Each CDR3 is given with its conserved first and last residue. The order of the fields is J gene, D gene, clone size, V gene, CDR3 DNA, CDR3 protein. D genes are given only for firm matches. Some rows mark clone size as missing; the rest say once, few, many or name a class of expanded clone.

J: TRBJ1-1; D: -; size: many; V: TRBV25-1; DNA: TGTGCCAGCAGTGAAACGTCTATGGGATATGAAGCTTTCTTT; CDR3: CASSETSMGYEAFF
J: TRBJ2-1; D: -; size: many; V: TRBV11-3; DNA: TGTGCCAGCAGCTTAGTTGTGGACCGATCGGTCTATGAGCAGTTCTTC; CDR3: CASSLVVDRSVYEQFF
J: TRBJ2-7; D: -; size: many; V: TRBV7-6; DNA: TGTGCCAGCAGCTTAGGACGGGACGAGCAGTACTTC; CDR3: CASSLGRDEQYF
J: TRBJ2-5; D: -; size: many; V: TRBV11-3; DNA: TGTGCCAGCAGCTCCCCTCGGGGGATGGAGACCCAGTACTTC; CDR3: CASSSPRGMETQYF
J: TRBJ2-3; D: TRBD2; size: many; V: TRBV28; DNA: TGTGCCAGCAGTGTGACTAGCGGGAACACAGATACGCAGTATTTT; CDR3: CASSVTSGNTDTQYF
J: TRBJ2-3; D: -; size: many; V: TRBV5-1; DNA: TGCGCCAGCAGCTTGGGACATGCCGACACAGATACGCAGTATTTT; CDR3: CASSLGHADTDTQYF
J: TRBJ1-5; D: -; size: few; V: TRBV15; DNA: TGTGCCACCAGCAGAGATCGAGGGTATGGTCAGCCCCAGCATTTT; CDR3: CATSRDRGYGQPQHF
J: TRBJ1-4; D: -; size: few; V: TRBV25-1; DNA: TGTGCCAGCAGTGAATGGTCAGGGAGAAATGAAAAACTGTTTTTT; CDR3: CASSEWSGRNEKLFF
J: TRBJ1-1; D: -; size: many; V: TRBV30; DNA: TGTGCCTGGAGTGTCAACTGGAACACTGAAGCTTTCTTT; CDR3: CAWSVNWNTEAFF
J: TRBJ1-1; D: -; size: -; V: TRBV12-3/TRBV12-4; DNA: TGTGCCAGCAGTTTAAATCAGGGCATGACGTCTGAAGCTTTCTTT; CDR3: CASSLNQGMTSEAFF
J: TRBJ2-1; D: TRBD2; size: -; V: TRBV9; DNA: TGTGCCAGCAGCGTGGGGACTAGATCATACAATGAGCAGTTCTTC; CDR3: CASSVGTRSYNEQFF
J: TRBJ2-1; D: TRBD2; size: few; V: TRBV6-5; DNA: TGTGCCAGCAGTTACAGGCGGGAGGATGGCTCACCCAGCTCCTACAATGAGCAGTTCTTC; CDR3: CASSYRREDGSPSSYNEQFF
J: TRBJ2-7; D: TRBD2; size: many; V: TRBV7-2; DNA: TGTGCCAGCAGCTTACGCCCCGGGACTAGCGGGATAGGGCGAAGCGAGCAGTACTTC; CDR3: CASSLRPGTSGIGRSEQYF
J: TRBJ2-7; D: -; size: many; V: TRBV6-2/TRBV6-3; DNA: TGTGCCAGCAGTGAACAGGGAGGGTACGAGCAGTACTTC; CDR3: CASSEQGGYEQYF
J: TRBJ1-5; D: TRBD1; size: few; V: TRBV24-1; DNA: TGTGCCACCAGTGATTCAGGGGGTGGTCAGCCCCAGCATTTT; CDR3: CATSDSGGGQPQHF
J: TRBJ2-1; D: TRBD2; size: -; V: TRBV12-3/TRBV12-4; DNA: TGTGCCAGCAGTTCAGGGACTAGCGGGAGGGCCGGGCAGTTCTTC; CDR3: CASSSGTSGRAGQFF
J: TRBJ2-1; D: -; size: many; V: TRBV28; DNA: TGTGCCAGCAGTTTTTATGATGAGCAGTTCTTC; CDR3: CASSFYDEQFF
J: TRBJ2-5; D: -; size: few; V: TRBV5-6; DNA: TGTGCCAGCAGCTTGGAAGGGGGACGAAGCCAAGAGACCCAGTACTTC; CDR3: CASSLEGGRSQETQYF
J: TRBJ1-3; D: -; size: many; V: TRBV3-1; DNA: TGTGCCAGCAGCCAAGGGACATCTGGAAACACCATATATTTT; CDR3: CASSQGTSGNTIYF
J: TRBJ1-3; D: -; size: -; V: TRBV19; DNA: TGTGCCAGTAGTCCCTGGGGGAGGGACACCATATATTTT; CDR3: CASSPWGRDTIYF
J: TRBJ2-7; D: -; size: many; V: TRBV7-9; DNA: TGTGCCAGCAGCCGGACAGACTACGAGCAGTACTTC; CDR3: CASSRTDYEQYF
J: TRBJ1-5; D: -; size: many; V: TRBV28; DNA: TGTGCCAGCAGTTTACAGGGACACCCCCAGCATTTT; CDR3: CASSLQGHPQHF